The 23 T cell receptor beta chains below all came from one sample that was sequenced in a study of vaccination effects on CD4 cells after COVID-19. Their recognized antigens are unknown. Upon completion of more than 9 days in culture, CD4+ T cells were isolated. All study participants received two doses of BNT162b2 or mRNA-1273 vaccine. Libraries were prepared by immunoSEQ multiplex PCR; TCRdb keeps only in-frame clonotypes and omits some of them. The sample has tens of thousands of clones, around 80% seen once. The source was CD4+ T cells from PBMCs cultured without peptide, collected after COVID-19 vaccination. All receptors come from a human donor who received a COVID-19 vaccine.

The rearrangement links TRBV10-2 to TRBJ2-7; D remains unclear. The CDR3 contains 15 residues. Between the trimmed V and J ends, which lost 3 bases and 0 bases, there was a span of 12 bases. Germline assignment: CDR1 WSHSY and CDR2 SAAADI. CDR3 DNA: TGCGCCAGCAGTGACGGACCGATGAGCTCCTACGAGCAGTACGTC. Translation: CASSDGPMSSYEQYV.

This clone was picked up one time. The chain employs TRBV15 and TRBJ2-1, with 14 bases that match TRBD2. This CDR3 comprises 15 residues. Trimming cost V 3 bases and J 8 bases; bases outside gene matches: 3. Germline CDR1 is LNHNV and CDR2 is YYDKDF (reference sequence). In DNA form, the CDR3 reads TGTGCCACCAGCAGGACTAGCGGGGGGGCCCATGAGCAGTTCTTC. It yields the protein CATSRTSGGAHEQFF.

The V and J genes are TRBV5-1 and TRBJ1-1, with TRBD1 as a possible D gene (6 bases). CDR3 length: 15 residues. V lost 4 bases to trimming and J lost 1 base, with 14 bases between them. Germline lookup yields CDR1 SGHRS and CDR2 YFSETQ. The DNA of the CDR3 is TGCGCCAGCAGCCCGGGGGACATCAAGAACACTGAAGCTTTCTTT. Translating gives CASSPGDIKNTEAFF.

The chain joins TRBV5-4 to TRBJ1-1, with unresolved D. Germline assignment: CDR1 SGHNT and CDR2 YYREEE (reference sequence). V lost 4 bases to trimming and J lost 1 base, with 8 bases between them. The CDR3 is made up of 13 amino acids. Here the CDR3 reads CASSRQENTEAFF. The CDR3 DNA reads TGTGCCAGCAGCCGTCAGGAGAACACTGAAGCTTTCTTT.

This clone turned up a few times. DNA of the CDR3: TGTGCCAGCAGCTTAGTCACAGGGAACACTGAAGCTTTCTTT. This encodes CASSLVTGNTEAFF. The chain has TRBV11-2 and TRBJ1-1; a possible D gene is TRBD1 (5 bases). The CDR3 runs 14 residues. V lost 1 base and J 1 base, leaving 7 bases between the germline ends. Germline assignment: CDR1 SGHAT and CDR2 FQNNGV.

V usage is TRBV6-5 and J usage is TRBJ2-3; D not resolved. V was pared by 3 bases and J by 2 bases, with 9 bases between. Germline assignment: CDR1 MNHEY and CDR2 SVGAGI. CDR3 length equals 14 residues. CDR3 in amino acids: CASSYRSPTDTQYF. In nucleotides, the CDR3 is TGTGCCAGCAGTTATAGGTCCCCCACAGATACGCAGTATTTT.

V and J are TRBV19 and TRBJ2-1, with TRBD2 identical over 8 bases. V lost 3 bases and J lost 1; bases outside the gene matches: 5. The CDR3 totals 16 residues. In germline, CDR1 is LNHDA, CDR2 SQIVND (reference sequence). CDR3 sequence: CASSISAGGSYNEQFF. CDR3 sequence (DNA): TGTGCCAGTAGTATTTCGGCGGGGGGTTCCTACAATGAGCAGTTCTTC.

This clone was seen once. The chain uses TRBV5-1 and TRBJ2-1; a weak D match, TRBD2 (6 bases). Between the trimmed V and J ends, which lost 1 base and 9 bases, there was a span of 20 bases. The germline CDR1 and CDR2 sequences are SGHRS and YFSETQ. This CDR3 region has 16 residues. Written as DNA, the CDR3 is TGCGCCAGCAGCTTGACCCCGGCCTCTAGCGTAGGTGAGCAGTTCTTC. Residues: CASSLTPASSVGEQFF. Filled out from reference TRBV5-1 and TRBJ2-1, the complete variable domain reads KAGVTQTPRYLIKTRGQQVTLSCSPISGHRSVSWYQQTPGQGLQFLFEYFSETQRNKGNFPGRFSGRQFSNSRSEMNVSTLELGDSALYLCASSLTPASSVGEQFFGPGTRLTVL.

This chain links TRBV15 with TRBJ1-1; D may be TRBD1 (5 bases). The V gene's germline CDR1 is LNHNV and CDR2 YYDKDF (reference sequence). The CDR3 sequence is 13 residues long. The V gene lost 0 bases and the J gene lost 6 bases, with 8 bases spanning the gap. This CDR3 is CATSRDRVAEAFF. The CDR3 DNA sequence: TGTGCCACCAGCAGAGACAGGGTCGCTGAAGCTTTCTTT.

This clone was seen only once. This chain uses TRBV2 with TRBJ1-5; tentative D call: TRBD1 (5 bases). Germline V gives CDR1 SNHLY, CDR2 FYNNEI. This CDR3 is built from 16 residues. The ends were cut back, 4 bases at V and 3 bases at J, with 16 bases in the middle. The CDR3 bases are TGTGCCAGCAGTGCTACGTCGACAGCTGTCAATCAGCCCCAGCATTTT. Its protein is CASSATSTAVNQPQHF.

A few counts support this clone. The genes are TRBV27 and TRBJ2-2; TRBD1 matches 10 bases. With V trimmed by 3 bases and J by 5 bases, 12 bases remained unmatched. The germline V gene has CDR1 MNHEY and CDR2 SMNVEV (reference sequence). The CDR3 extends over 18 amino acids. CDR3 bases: TGTGCCAGCAGTTTCAAGGTCGGGACAGGGGCGCCTACCGGGGAGCTGTTTTTT. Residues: CASSFKVGTGAPTGELFF.

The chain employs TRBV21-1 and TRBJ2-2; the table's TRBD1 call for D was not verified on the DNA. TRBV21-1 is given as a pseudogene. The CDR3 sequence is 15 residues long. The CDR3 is CASSKVQTRTGELFF. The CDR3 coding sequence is TGTGCCAGCAGCAAAGTTCAGACAAGGACCGGGGAGCTGTTTTTT.

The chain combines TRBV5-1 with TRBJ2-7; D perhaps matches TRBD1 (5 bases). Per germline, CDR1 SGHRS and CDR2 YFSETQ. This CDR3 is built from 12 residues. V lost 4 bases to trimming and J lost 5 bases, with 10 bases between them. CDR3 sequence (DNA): TGCGCCAGCAGCGTCAGGGTGAACGAGCAGTACGTC. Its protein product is CASSVRVNEQYV.

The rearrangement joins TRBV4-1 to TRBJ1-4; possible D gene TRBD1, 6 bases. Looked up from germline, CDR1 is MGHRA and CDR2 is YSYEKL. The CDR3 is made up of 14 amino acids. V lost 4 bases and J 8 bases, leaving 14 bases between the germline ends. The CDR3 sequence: CASSLRDKGEKLFF. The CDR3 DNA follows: TGCGCCAGCAGCCTCCGGGACAAGGGAGAAAAACTGTTTTTT.

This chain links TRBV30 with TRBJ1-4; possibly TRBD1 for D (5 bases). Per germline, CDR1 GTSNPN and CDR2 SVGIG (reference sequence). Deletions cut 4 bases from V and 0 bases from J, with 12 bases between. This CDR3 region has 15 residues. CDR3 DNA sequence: TGTGCCTGGACGCGACAGAGCGCAACTAATGAAAAACTGTTTTTT. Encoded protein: CAWTRQSATNEKLFF.

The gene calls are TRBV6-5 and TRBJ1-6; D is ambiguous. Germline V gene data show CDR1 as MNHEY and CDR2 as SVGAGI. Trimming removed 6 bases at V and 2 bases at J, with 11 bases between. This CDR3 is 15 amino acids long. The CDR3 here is CASSLGAAYNSPLHF. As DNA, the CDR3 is TGTGCCAGCAGCCTGGGCGCTGCCTATAATTCACCCCTCCACTTT.

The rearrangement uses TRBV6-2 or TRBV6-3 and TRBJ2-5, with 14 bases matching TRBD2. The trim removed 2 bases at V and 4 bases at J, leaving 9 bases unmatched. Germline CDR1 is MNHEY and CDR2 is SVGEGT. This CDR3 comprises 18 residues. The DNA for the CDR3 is TGTGCCAGCAGTTACACTAATGTAGGACTAGCGGGAGGAGAGACCCAGTACTTC. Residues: CASSYTNVGLAGGETQYF.

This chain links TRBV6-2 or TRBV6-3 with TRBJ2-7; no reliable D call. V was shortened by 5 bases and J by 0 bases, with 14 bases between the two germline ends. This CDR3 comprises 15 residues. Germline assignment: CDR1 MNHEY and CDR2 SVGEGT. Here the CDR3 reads CASSSRAGFSYEQYV. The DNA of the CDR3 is TGTGCCAGCAGTAGCCGCGCAGGATTCTCCTACGAGCAGTACGTC.

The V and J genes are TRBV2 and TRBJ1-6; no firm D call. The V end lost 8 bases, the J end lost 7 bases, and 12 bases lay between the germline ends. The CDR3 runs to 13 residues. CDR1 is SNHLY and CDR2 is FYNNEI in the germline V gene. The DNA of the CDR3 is TGTGCCAGCGAGGCCAGCCCGAATTCACCCCTCCACTTT. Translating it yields CASEASPNSPLHF.

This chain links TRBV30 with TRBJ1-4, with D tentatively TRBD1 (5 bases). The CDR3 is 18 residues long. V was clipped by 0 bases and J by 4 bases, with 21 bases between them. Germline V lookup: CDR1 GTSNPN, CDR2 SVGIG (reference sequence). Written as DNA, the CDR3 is TGTGCCTGGAGTGTCCCAACGACAGCGAGGAACCTTAATGAAAAACTGTTTTTT. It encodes CAWSVPTTARNLNEKLFF.

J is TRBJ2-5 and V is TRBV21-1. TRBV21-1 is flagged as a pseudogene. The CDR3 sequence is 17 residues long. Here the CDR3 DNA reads TGTGCCAGCAGCAAAGACACACGACGGGGCTTTCTTGAGACCCAGTACTTC. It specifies CASSKDTRRGFLETQYF.

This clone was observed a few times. In nucleotides, the CDR3 is TGTGCCAGCAGCCCTCAACCCGGGACAGGGGCGCGCACCGGGGAGCTGTTTTTT. Protein: CASSPQPGTGARTGELFF. The chain uses TRBV7-9 and TRBJ2-2; 10 bases agree with TRBD1. The CDR3 extends over 18 amino acids. V shed 5 bases and J 4 bases; nucleotides not matched to a gene: 13. The germline V gene has CDR1 SEHNR and CDR2 FQNEAQ (reference sequence). Looking up the rest from reference TRBV7-9 and TRBJ2-2 gives the full variable domain: DTGVSQNPRHKITKRGQNVTFRCDPISEHNRLYWYRQTLGQGPEFLTYFQNEAQLEKSRLLSDRFSAERPKGSFSTLEIQRTEQGDSAMYLCASSPQPGTGARTGELFFGEGSRLTVL.

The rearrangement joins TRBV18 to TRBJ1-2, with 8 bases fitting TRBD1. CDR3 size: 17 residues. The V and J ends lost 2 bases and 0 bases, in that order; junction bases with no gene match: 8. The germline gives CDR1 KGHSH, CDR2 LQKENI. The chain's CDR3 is CASSPDRDRQTNYGYTF. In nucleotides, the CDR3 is TGTGCCAGCTCACCAGACCGGGACAGGCAGACTAACTATGGCTACACCTTC.